This T cell receptor beta chain was retrieved from a study of blood T cell repertoires in COVID-19. Recruitment covered over 20 US areas and drew participants whose ages spanned roughly 18 to 100 years. Sequencing was performed with immunoSEQ multiplex PCR; in TCRdb, only in-frame clones are kept and a portion is missing. The sample shows 350,000 to 550,000 clones, roughly nine tenths of them seen only once. Sequenced input: PBMCs or T cells enriched from blood (not recorded which). The receptor was derived from a man aged 30 to 39 who had recovered from COVID-19.

The CDR3 coding sequence is TGTGCCAGCAGTTTATCGGGGTGGACTGAAGCTTTCTTT. It is translated as CASSLSGWTEAFF. The V and J genes are TRBV28 and TRBJ1-1; D call uncertain. Germline-derived CDR1 and CDR2 are MDHEN and SYDVKM. The CDR3 loop spans 13 amino acids. V gave up 1 base and J gave up 5 bases, with 8 bases separating them.